The text below deals with one TCR beta chain. Its antigen is undetermined. Combining a sample-barcoded 5' primer with a J-beta primer mix, a second PCR ran for roughly 7 to 11 cycles. TCRdb reprocessed the 5' RACE reads with MiXCR, giving one entry per CDR3 protein. The data show fewer than 950,000 distinct CDR3 sequences, with approximately 55% seen just once and around 41% held by the top ten. These data originate in a study of blood T cells in healthy people across ages. Study results and limitations: Roughly linear age-related decline in beta diversity appeared, significant by age approximately 41. Samples with more naive T cells showed higher observed beta diversity.

Germline loops: CDR1 KGHSH, CDR2 LQKENI. There are 13 residues in the CDR3. Trimming took off 3 bases at V and 4 bases at J, with 10 bases between the two ends. Each donor was a healthy Caucasian individual from Russia, aged about 6 to 100. The rearrangement joins TRBV18 to TRBJ2-7; D remains ambiguous. The clonotype originates from an elderly man in good health. Material: blood. This chain's CDR3 is CASSPSTDYEQYF. CDR3 in DNA: TGTGCCAGCTCACCCAGTACGGATTACGAGCAGTACTTC.